The TCR beta chain described here comes from a study of T cells in Graves' hyperthyroidism and ophthalmopathy. Findings of the study overall: The model foresaw ophthalmopathy a median roughly 6.6 months prior to onset.

The V gene lost 5 bases and the J gene lost 3 bases, with 22 bases spanning the gap. CDR3 size: 17 residues. CDR1 and CDR2 from the germline V gene are LNHDA and SQIVND (reference sequence). Amplified TCR beta CDR3 regions came from RNA transcripts. First-round RT-PCR of the TCR CDR3 relied on the HTBI primer set. TCRdb re-derived calls from the multiplex PCR reads in MiXCR, one entry per CDR3 protein. The sample gives over 700,000 distinct CDR3 sequences, under 45% of which show up once; roughly 30% is in the top ten. This clonotype was seen only a few times. Its antigen is currently unknown. J is TRBJ2-5 and V is TRBV19; D may be TRBD1 (6 bases). Sample: blood. The clonotype was recovered from a woman between 40 and 55 years old with Graves' hyperthyroidism. CDR3 in amino acids: CASSVAQGHLGKETQYF. DNA of the CDR3: TGTGCCAGTAGTGTCGCGCAGGGACATCTAGGAAAAGAGACCCAGTACTTC.